This is a list of T cell receptor beta chains from one sample in a study of siplizumab effects on memory and regulatory T cells. Repertoires were generated with immunoSEQ multiplex PCR, while TCRdb's copy carries only in-frame clones and drops some. Of 90,000 to 120,000 clones in the sample, about 91% are singletons; the top ten hold approximately 0.71%. The sample was Tregs sorted from blood. The receptors originated from a human donor in good health. The CDR3 runs from the conserved cysteine through the conserved F or W. The D gene is left open where the match is weak. Not all rows give a size; the values are once, few, many and, for expanded clones, a class.

clone_size | j_call | d_call | v_call | cdr3_nt | cdr3_aa
- | TRBJ2-1 | TRBD1 | TRBV29-1 | TGCAGCGTTGACCGGGACAGCTACAATGAGCAGTTCTTC | CSVDRDSYNEQFF
- | TRBJ2-3 | TRBD1 | TRBV6-5 | TGTGCCAGCAGTTACGGGACAGGGGGCACAGATACGCAGTATTTT | CASSYGTGGTDTQYF
- | TRBJ1-6 | - | TRBV10-3 | TGTGCCATCAGTGCTGGGGCCGGCTCACCCCTCCACTTT | CAISAGAGSPLHF
- | TRBJ2-1 | TRBD2 | TRBV19 | TGTGCCAGTAGCACGGGAGGGGATGAGCAGTTCTTC | CASSTGGDEQFF
- | TRBJ2-2 | TRBD1 | TRBV6-1 | TGTGCCAGCAGGAAGACAGGGATCACCGGGGAGCTGTTTTTT | CASRKTGITGELFF
- | TRBJ2-2 | - | TRBV7-3 | TGTGCCAGCAGCCCCCGTTTGGCCGGGGAGCTGTTTTTT | CASSPRLAGELFF
- | TRBJ2-5 | - | TRBV5-6 | TGTGCCAGCAGCTTGCCCTATCAAGAGACCCAGTACTTC | CASSLPYQETQYF
- | TRBJ2-7 | - | TRBV5-6 | TGTGCCAGCAGCTTGTTGACGGGAGCGGTGGACGAGCAGTACTTC | CASSLLTGAVDEQYF
- | TRBJ2-7 | TRBD2 | TRBV6-5 | TGTGCCAGCAGTTACTCGGCGGGGGGATACTACGAGCAGTACTTC | CASSYSAGGYYEQYF
- | TRBJ2-1 | - | TRBV10-3 | TGTGCCATCAGTGAGGTCGGGAAGGGTTACAATGAGCAGTTCTTC | CAISEVGKGYNEQFF
- | TRBJ1-5 | - | TRBV7-6 | TGTGCCAGCAGCTCTCAGGGAGATCAGCCCCAGCATTTT | CASSSQGDQPQHF
- | TRBJ1-6 | - | TRBV27 | TGTGCCAGCAGTCTAGGGAGCTCCTATAATTCACCCCTCCACTTT | CASSLGSSYNSPLHF
- | TRBJ1-2 | - | TRBV18 | TGTGCCAGCTCACCAGGCGGCGATGGCTACACCTTC | CASSPGGDGYTF
- | TRBJ2-5 | - | TRBV7-8 | TGTGCCAGCAGCTTAGCAGGGGGAGAGACCCAGTACTTC | CASSLAGGETQYF
- | TRBJ1-5 | - | TRBV18 | TGTGCCAGCTCACTCACCACAAATGGCAGGGGAGATCAGCCCCAGCATTTT | CASSLTTNGRGDQPQHF
- | TRBJ2-6 | - | TRBV19 | TGTGCCAGTACTCGGCTAACTGGGGCCAACGTCCTGACTTTC | CASTRLTGANVLTF
once | TRBJ2-3 | - | TRBV7-3 | TGTGCCAGCAGCTTCCTCGGACCCACAGATACGCAGTATTTT | CASSFLGPTDTQYF
- | TRBJ1-1 | TRBD1 | TRBV18 | TGTGCCAGCTCACCCCGGACAGGGGGCACTGAAGCTTTCTTT | CASSPRTGGTEAFF